A single sample is the source of the 24 T cell receptor beta chains below, sequenced in a study of CD8+ T cells in alopecia areata. Investigators isolated RNA and reverse transcribed it into cDNA to act as the sequencing template. Measured with immunoSEQ multiplex PCR; TCRdb has only the in-frame clones, and not every one. The sample has 120,000 or so clones; 45% to 65% are singletons. The sample consisted of CD4+ T cells sorted from blood, taken at week 0. All receptors derive from a human donor with alopecia areata.

This sequence joins TRBV7-2 and TRBJ2-7; D not certain. Germline loops: CDR1 SGHTA, CDR2 FQGNSA. Between the trimmed V and J ends, which lost 0 bases and 0 bases, there was a span of 9 bases. This CDR3 has 15 residues. The CDR3 DNA sequence: TGTGCCAGCAGCTTAGCGCCTCCCAGCTCCTACGAGCAGTACTTC. This encodes CASSLAPPSSYEQYF.

J is TRBJ2-5 and V is TRBV5-1; D uncertain. CDR1 is SGHRS and CDR2 is YFSETQ in the germline V gene. This CDR3 has 12 amino acids. With 1 base removed from V and 5 bases from J, the gap between germline ends came to 6 bases. The CDR3 region is CASSLRPETQYF. The CDR3 DNA is TGCGCCAGCAGCTTGCGGCCCGAGACCCAGTACTTC.

The chain employs TRBV6-5 and TRBJ1-1; D is unclear. The CDR3 has 12 residues. CDR1 and CDR2 from the germline V gene are MNHEY and SVGAGI. The V end lost 1 base, the J end lost 5 bases, and 5 bases lay between the germline ends. The CDR3 DNA follows: TGTGCCAGCAGTTACTTGGGGACTGAAGCTTTCTTT. Translated: CASSYLGTEAFF.

This clone was counted between two and nine times. At one boundary the junction diverges from the germline segment, which might be a read error. The gene calls are TRBV5-4 and TRBJ1-1; no firm D call. This CDR3 region has 13 residues. Germline V lookup: CDR1 SGHNT, CDR2 YYREEE (reference sequence). As DNA, the CDR3 is TGTGCCAGCAGCTTGGCGGGTGCCAGCCTTTCCCCCTTT. Its translation: CASSLAGASLSPF.

This chain joins TRBV11-2 and TRBJ2-1; TRBD2 matches 7 bases. Germline assignment: CDR1 SGHAT and CDR2 FQNNGV. J gave up 3 bases and V 5 bases, and 7 bases lay outside the gene matches. This CDR3 spans 15 amino acids. The CDR3 bases are TGTGCCAGCAGCATTACGGGAGGTGGCTACAATGAGCAGTTCTTC. This translates into CASSITGGGYNEQFF.

The V call is TRBV2, the J call TRBJ1-5; TRBD1 matches 7 bases. J gave up 6 bases and V 3 bases, and 8 bases lay outside the gene matches. Germline loops: CDR1 SNHLY, CDR2 FYNNEI. The CDR3 consists of 15 residues. The chain's CDR3 is CASSDQPGGGQPQHF. The CDR3 nucleotides read TGTGCCAGCAGTGATCAACCAGGGGGAGGTCAGCCCCAGCATTTT.

This clone was recorded only once. The chain links TRBV5-1 to TRBJ1-1; D might be TRBD1 (5 bases). Per germline, CDR1 SGHRS and CDR2 YFSETQ. The CDR3 is 15 amino acids. With 4 bases removed from V and 1 base from J, the gap between germline ends came to 14 bases. The CDR3 loop reads CASSRSGQGNTEAFF. The DNA for the CDR3 is TGCGCCAGCAGCCGCTCGGGGCAGGGGAACACTGAAGCTTTCTTT.

The chain has TRBV19 and TRBJ2-5; D is undetermined. Deletions cut 6 bases from V and 1 base from J, with 15 bases between. The V gene's germline CDR1 is LNHDA and CDR2 SQIVND (reference sequence). CDR3 length: 15 amino acids. The CDR3 DNA reads as TGTGCCAGTAGCCGACTCCCCCAGCGCCAAGAGACCCAGTACTTC. Translated: CASSRLPQRQETQYF.

The table lists this clone with a few counts. This sequence joins TRBV5-1 and TRBJ2-3; a possible D gene is TRBD2 (7 bases). Germline V CDR1 and CDR2: SGHRS, YFSETQ. Trimming left V 6 bases short and J 0 bases short, with 20 bases between. CDR3 length: 17 residues. The CDR3 DNA reads TGCGCCAGCAATACGGGGGGACACACGATTAGCACAGATACGCAGTATTTT. It specifies CASNTGGHTISTDTQYF. The whole variable domain, remainder taken from reference TRBV5-1 and TRBJ2-3, is KAGVTQTPRYLIKTRGQQVTLSCSPISGHRSVSWYQQTPGQGLQFLFEYFSETQRNKGNFPGRFSGRQFSNSRSEMNVSTLELGDSALYLCASNTGGHTISTDTQYFGPGTRLTVL.

The V call is TRBV4-2, the J call TRBJ2-3; possibly TRBD2 for D (6 bases). Germline V gene sequence: CDR1 LGHNA, CDR2 YNFKEQ. The CDR3 spans 16 residues. The V end was cut by 0 bases, the J end by 1 base, with 11 bases between. In DNA, the CDR3 is TGTGCCAGCAGCCAAGACTCTAGCGTTGGCACAGATACGCAGTATTTT. It specifies CASSQDSSVGTDTQYF.

The chain carries TRBV2 and TRBJ1-6; TRBD1 matches at 7 bases. This CDR3 has 13 residues. Germline CDR1 reads SNHLY; CDR2 reads FYNNEI. The junction had 2 bases not matched to a gene; V was cut back by 6 bases and J by 6 bases. The CDR3 nucleotides are TGTGCCAGCAGAAACAGGGGTAATTCACCCCTCCACTTT. This gives the protein CASRNRGNSPLHF. Filled out from reference TRBV2 and TRBJ1-6, the complete variable domain reads EPEVTQTPSHQVTQMGQEVILRCVPISNHLYFYWYRQILGQKVEFLVSFYNNEISEKSEIFDDQFSVERPDGSNFTLKIRSTKLEDSAMYFCASRNRGNSPLHFGNGTRLTVT.

About this clone: A junction boundary mismatches the germline segment, possibly from a read error. The chain is built from TRBV6-6 and TRBJ1-1; D unresolved. Germline V gives CDR1 MNHNY, CDR2 SVGAGI (reference sequence). The CDR3 consists of 13 residues. The CDR3 loop is CASRYVENTEAFF. For the CDR3, the DNA is TGTGCCAGCCGTTACGTTGAGAACACTGAAGCTTTCTTT.

The chain joins TRBV2 to TRBJ2-7; 7 bases fit TRBD1. Germline assignment: CDR1 SNHLY and CDR2 FYNNEI. This CDR3 contains 12 residues. J gave up 6 bases and V 6 bases, and 5 bases lay outside the gene matches. The DNA of the CDR3 is TGTGCCAGCAGACTAGACAGGGCCGAGCAGTACTTC. Translating gives CASRLDRAEQYF.

A few counts support this clone. The V call is TRBV7-2, the J call TRBJ2-3; no definite D call. Deletions cut 5 bases from V and 2 bases from J, with 5 bases between. CDR1 is SGHTA, CDR2 FQGNSA, per germline. The CDR3 is 12 residues long. The CDR3: CASSPHTDTQYF. CDR3 bases: TGTGCCAGCAGCCCTCACACAGATACGCAGTATTTT. Together with reference TRBV7-2 and TRBJ2-3, the CDR3 gives the full variable domain: GAGVSQSPSNKVTEKGKDVELRCDPISGHTALYWYRQSLGQGLEFLIYFQGNSAPDKSGLPSDRFSAERTGGSVSTLTIQRTQQEDSAVYLCASSPHTDTQYFGPGTRLTVL.

The rearrangement joins TRBV5-6 to TRBJ2-4; D gene unclear. Germline V gene sequence: CDR1 SGHDT, CDR2 YYEEEE. V was pared by 0 bases and J by 9 bases, with 7 bases between. This CDR3 spans 12 amino acids. CDR3 amino acids: CASSLGRSIQYF. The DNA for the CDR3 is TGTGCCAGCAGCTTGGGCCGGAGCATTCAGTACTTC.

J is TRBJ2-7 and V is TRBV7-8, with 11 bases identical to TRBD1. V was clipped by 5 bases and J by 3 bases; unmatched bases: 6. The CDR3 covers 15 residues. CDR1 and CDR2 (germline): SGHVS, FQNEAQ. CDR3 nucleotide sequence: TGTGCCAGCAGCCCAGGGACAGGGGGTTTCTACGAGCAGTACTTC. Its translation is CASSPGTGGFYEQYF.

The table lists this clone with a few counts. This chain joins TRBV27 and TRBJ2-1; 14 bases are shared with TRBD2. V lost 7 bases to trimming and J lost 7 bases; unmatched junction nucleotides: 6. CDR1 MNHEY and CDR2 SMNVEV come from the germline V gene (reference sequence). CDR3 length: 15 residues. CDR3 bases: TGTGCCAGCACCGCGGGACTAGCGGGAGTAAATGAGCAGTTCTTC. It yields the protein CASTAGLAGVNEQFF.

V usage is TRBV5-1 and J usage is TRBJ2-5; possibly TRBD1 for D (6 bases). Germline loops: CDR1 SGHRS, CDR2 YFSETQ. V was pared by 5 bases and J by 5 bases, with 13 bases between. The length of the CDR3 is 13 residues. The CDR3 DNA reads TGCGCCAGCAGGTCAGGAACAGGGGAGACCCAGTACTTC. It yields the protein CASRSGTGETQYF.

The gene calls are TRBV14 and TRBJ1-2, with 8 bases fitting TRBD1. The CDR3 loop spans 14 amino acids. Trimming cost V 3 bases and J 6 bases; bases outside gene matches: 6. CDR1 is SGHDN, CDR2 FVKESK, per germline. The CDR3 protein is CASSHYTGGDGYTF. The CDR3 region has the DNA TGTGCCAGCAGCCACTACACAGGGGGGGATGGCTACACCTTC.

The V gene is TRBV15, the J gene TRBJ1-2; possibly TRBD1 for D (6 bases). This CDR3 has 13 residues. Germline V CDR1 and CDR2: LNHNV, YYDKDF (reference sequence). The V end was cut by 8 bases, the J end by 4 bases, with 14 bases between. CDR3 residues: CATGPTGIYGYTF. The CDR3, as DNA: TGTGCCACCGGTCCGACAGGCATCTATGGCTACACCTTC.

V gene TRBV5-1 combines with J gene TRBJ1-1; D gene unclear. With 0 bases removed from V and 7 bases from J, the gap between germline ends came to 13 bases. CDR3 length: 14 residues. Germline V gives CDR1 SGHRS, CDR2 YFSETQ. CDR3 residues: CASSLENRRSEAFF. CDR3 sequence (DNA): TGCGCCAGCAGCTTGGAGAACCGTCGGAGTGAAGCTTTCTTT.

The chain carries TRBV19 and TRBJ2-5; no clear D gene. The CDR3 extends over 11 amino acids. V shed 3 bases and J shed 5 bases, with 4 bases lying between them. The V gene's germline CDR1 is LNHDA and CDR2 SQIVND (reference sequence). This CDR3 reads CASSISETQYF. CDR3 in DNA: TGTGCCAGTAGTATTTCGGAGACCCAGTACTTC.

This chain uses TRBV7-2 with TRBJ2-7; 12 bases align to TRBD2. CDR1 is SGHTA and CDR2 is FQGNSA in the germline V gene. The V gene end was trimmed by 6 bases and the J gene end by 4 bases; junction bases not matched to a gene: 7. This CDR3 contains 15 residues. CDR3 sequence (DNA): TGTGCCAGCAGTGCTAGCGGGAGGGCCAGTTACGAGCAGTACTTC. It codes for CASSASGRASYEQYF.

In this sample, this clone turned up a few times. This chain links TRBV30 with TRBJ2-1; perhaps TRBD2 as D (5 bases). The CDR3 has 13 residues. The germline V and J ends were trimmed by 0 bases and 8 bases, with 11 bases remaining between them. The germline gives CDR1 GTSNPN, CDR2 SVGIG (reference sequence). The CDR3 nucleotides read TGTGCCTGGAGTGTAATGGGAGAGGATGAGCAGTTCTTC. This gives the protein CAWSVMGEDEQFF.